There are a few counts of the clone carrying this T cell receptor (beta chain). Its antigen is as yet unknown. The data derive from a study of T-cell memory formation after mild COVID-19. On the study more broadly: TCR clusters showed largely donor specificity.

Study-level findings and limits: From day 15 to 85, contracting clones were balanced between CD4 and CD8, whereas later expanders leaned toward CD4+.

Germline V lookup: CDR1 ENHRY, CDR2 SYGVKD. This CDR3 region has 14 residues. V lost 0 bases and J lost 7, with 12 bases in between. TCRdb reprocessed the 5' RACE reads with MiXCR, giving one entry per CDR3 protein. In the table there are fewer than 400,000 distinct CDR3 sequences, roughly 15% of which are singletons. Source material: PBMCs or a T cell subset sorted from them (not recorded which). The gene calls are TRBV10-3 and TRBJ2-5; D is uncertain. The source of this sequence is a man younger than 35 who had mild COVID-19 (a few samples of this study predate the infection). Cell type and time point are not known. CDR3: CAISESVRAGTQYF. The CDR3 bases are TGTGCCATCAGTGAGTCGGTCCGCGCCGGGACCCAGTACTTC.